The clone carrying this T cell receptor beta chain was picked up a small number of times. Its specificity is unknown. The data were taken from a study of cytomegalovirus exposure and HLA in healthy donors. The study's findings and limits: In a later analysis, HLA-associated TCR beta chains were more clonally expanded than equally common others.

PCR involved 60 Vbeta and 13 Jbeta primers. Some clones are missing from TCRdb's copy, which holds only in-frame ones; the method was immunoSEQ multiplex PCR. The sample yields roughly 190,000 clones, roughly 10% seen once. The sample was PBMCs. The TCR originated in a woman in her twenties or thirties in good health and CMV-seropositive.

The CDR3 here is CASSQRQGSYNEQFF. The CDR3 bases are TGTGCCAGCAGCCAGCGACAGGGCTCCTACAATGAGCAGTTCTTC. This chain joins TRBV7-9 and TRBJ2-1; 7 positions match TRBD1. Germline V gene data show CDR1 as SEHNR and CDR2 as FQNEAQ (reference sequence). V trimming: 5 bases; J trimming: 0 bases; junction bases outside the gene matches: 4. This CDR3 has 15 amino acids. Full variable domain (outside the CDR3, taken from reference TRBV7-9 and TRBJ2-1): DTGVSQNPRHKITKRGQNVTFRCDPISEHNRLYWYRQTLGQGPEFLTYFQNEAQLEKSRLLSDRFSAERPKGSFSTLEIQRTEQGDSAMYLCASSQRQGSYNEQFFGPGTRLTVL.